A single sample is the source of the 12 T cell receptor beta chains below, sequenced in a study of OX40 agonist ivuxolimab in advanced cancers. Clones were read by immunoSEQ multiplex PCR, and TCRdb kept only the in-frame ones, dropping some. The sample consists of about 45,000 clones, around 87% of them appearing once. The starting material was CD4+ or CD8+ T cells sorted from blood, obtained in a trial of the OX40 agonist ivuxolimab. Receptor source: an adult with an advanced solid tumor such as melanoma, head and neck, liver or kidney cancer.

The chain joins TRBV6-5 to TRBJ2-7, with D possibly being TRBD1 or TRBD2 (5 bases each). The germline CDR1 and CDR2 sequences are MNHEY and SVGAGI. Trimming removed 5 bases at V and 4 bases at J, with 15 bases between. The CDR3 runs to 14 residues. In nucleotides, the CDR3 is TGTGCCAGCAGTCCGGGACCACACGGATACGAGCAGTACTTC. Protein product: CASSPGPHGYEQYF.

This clone was counted a few times. CDR3 residues: CASKDRWSPLHF. CDR3 DNA sequence: TGTGCCAGCAAGGACAGGTGGTCACCCCTCCACTTT. The chain combines TRBV6-1 with TRBJ1-6; 7 bases align to TRBD1. V dropped 7 bases and J dropped 10; count of bases not matched to a gene: 4. The CDR3 length is 12 residues. Germline V gene data show CDR1 as MNHNS and CDR2 as SASEGT.

This chain uses TRBV19 with TRBJ1-2; weak D call: TRBD1 (5 bases). Germline V gene data show CDR1 as LNHDA and CDR2 as SQIVND (reference sequence). The V gene lost 6 bases and the J gene lost 8 bases, with 22 bases spanning the gap. This CDR3 is 15 amino acids long. This CDR3 is CASRIPGRSEGGYTF. The CDR3 DNA sequence: TGTGCCAGTAGAATACCGGGACGCTCAGAGGGCGGCTACACCTTC.

This chain joins TRBV5-4 and TRBJ1-6, with no clear D. Germline V CDR1 and CDR2: SGHNT, YYREEE (reference sequence). The CDR3 has 12 amino acids. V lost 3 bases and J lost 9, with 7 bases in between. As DNA, the CDR3 is TGTGCCAGCAGCTCACCTATTTCACCCCTCCACTTT. Its translation is CASSSPISPLHF.

This clone has a handful of counts. The rearrangement uses TRBV28 and TRBJ1-2; D remains unclear. V lost 7 bases and J lost 8, with 8 bases in between. Germline V gene data show CDR1 as MDHEN and CDR2 as SYDVKM. The CDR3 runs 10 residues. CDR3 region: CASTGSGYTF. The CDR3 DNA sequence: TGTGCCAGCACCGGATCGGGCTACACCTTC.

This rearrangement joins TRBV5-1 to TRBJ2-5; D tentatively reads TRBD1 or TRBD2 (5 bases each). CDR3 length: 15 amino acids. Trimming took off 1 base at V and 5 bases at J, with 15 bases between the two ends. Germline values: CDR1 SGHRS, CDR2 YFSETQ. The CDR3 spells CASSLFRTEGETQYF. CDR3 nucleotides: TGCGCCAGCAGCTTGTTCCGGACCGAGGGGGAGACCCAGTACTTC.

The V call is TRBV25-1, the J call TRBJ1-6; D ambiguous. Germline CDR1 and CDR2: MGHDK and SYGVNS. The CDR3 is 14 amino acids. V was clipped by 4 bases and J by 3 bases, with 7 bases between them. The CDR3: CASSGLDYNSPLHF. CDR3 nucleotide sequence: TGTGCCAGCAGTGGGTTGGACTATAATTCACCCCTCCACTTT.

The chain joins TRBV29-1 to TRBJ2-1; 10 bases map to TRBD2. Trimming cost V 6 bases and J 0 bases; bases outside gene matches: 2. The CDR3 length is 14 residues. Germline V gene data show CDR1 as SQVTM and CDR2 as ANQGSEA. The CDR3 coding sequence is TGCAGCGTGGCTAGCGGGAGCTCCTACAATGAGCAGTTCTTC. Translation: CSVASGSSYNEQFF.

The chain carries TRBV6-5 and TRBJ1-1; D is unresolved. CDR1 and CDR2 from the germline V gene are MNHEY and SVGAGI. CDR3 length equals 14 residues. Trimming shortened V by 7 bases and J by 4 bases, and 16 bases separated the two germline ends. The CDR3 reads CASTPFWASTEAFF. The CDR3 DNA sequence: TGTGCCAGCACCCCGTTTTGGGCATCCACTGAAGCTTTCTTT.

In its sample, this clone was seen a few times. The rearrangement joins TRBV18 to TRBJ1-1; D gene ambiguous. The CDR3 consists of 15 residues. Trimming removed 0 bases at V and 3 bases at J, with 11 bases between. CDR1 is KGHSH and CDR2 is LQKENI in the germline V gene. The CDR3 reads CASSPPSLADTEAFF. Here the CDR3 DNA reads TGTGCCAGCTCACCACCGAGCCTGGCGGACACTGAAGCTTTCTTT.

This rearrangement joins TRBV4-2 to TRBJ1-5, with D perhaps TRBD1 (5 bases). Germline CDR1 reads LGHNA; CDR2 reads YNFKEQ. The CDR3 runs 13 residues. Trimming took off 4 bases at V and 7 bases at J, with 11 bases between the two ends. Written as DNA, the CDR3 is TGTGCCAGCAGCCGGGAGGAGGGGCAGCCCCAGCATTTT. Translating it yields CASSREEGQPQHF.

This chain uses TRBV7-2 with TRBJ2-3, with 7 bases that match TRBD2. The CDR3 has 16 residues. V gave up 3 bases and J gave up 4 bases; unmatched junction bases: 10. Looked up from germline, CDR1 is SGHTA and CDR2 is FQGNSA. This chain's CDR3 is CASSFVGGFSPDTQYF. CDR3 coding DNA: TGTGCCAGCAGCTTTGTGGGGGGGTTTTCCCCAGATACGCAGTATTTT.